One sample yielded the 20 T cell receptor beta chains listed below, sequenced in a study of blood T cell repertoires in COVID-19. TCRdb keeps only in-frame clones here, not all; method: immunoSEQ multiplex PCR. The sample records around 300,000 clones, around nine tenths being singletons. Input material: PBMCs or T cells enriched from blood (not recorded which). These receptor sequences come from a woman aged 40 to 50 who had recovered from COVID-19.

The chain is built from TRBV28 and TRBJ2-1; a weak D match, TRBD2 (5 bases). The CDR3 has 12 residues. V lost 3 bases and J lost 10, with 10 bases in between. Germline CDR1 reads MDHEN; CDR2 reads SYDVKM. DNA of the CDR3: TGTGCCAGCAGTTTGGAGGTGTACGAGCAGTTCTTC. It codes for CASSLEVYEQFF.

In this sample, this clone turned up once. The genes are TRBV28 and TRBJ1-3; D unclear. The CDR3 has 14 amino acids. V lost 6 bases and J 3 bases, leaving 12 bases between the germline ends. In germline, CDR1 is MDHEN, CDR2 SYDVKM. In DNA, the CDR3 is TGTGCCAGCAGCCTAGCGGGGTATGGAAACACCATATATTTT. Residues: CASSLAGYGNTIYF.

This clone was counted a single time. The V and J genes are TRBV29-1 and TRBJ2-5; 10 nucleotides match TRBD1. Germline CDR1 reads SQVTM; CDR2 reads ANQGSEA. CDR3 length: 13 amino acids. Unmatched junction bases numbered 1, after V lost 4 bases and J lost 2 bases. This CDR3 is CSVVDRGQETQYF. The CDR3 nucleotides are TGCAGCGTTGTGGACAGGGGGCAAGAGACCCAGTACTTC.

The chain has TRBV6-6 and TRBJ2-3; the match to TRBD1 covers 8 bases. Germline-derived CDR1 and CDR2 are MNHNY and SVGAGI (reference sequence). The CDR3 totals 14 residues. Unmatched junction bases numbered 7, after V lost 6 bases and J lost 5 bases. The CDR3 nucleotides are TGTGCCAGCAGCAGGCAGGGGGCCCGAGATACGCAGTATTTT. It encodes CASSRQGARDTQYF.

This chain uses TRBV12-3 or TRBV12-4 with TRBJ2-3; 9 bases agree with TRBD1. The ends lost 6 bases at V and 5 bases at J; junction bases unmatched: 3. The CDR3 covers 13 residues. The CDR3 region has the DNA TGTGCCAGCAGAACGACAGGGGGAGATACGCAGTATTTT. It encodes CASRTTGGDTQYF.

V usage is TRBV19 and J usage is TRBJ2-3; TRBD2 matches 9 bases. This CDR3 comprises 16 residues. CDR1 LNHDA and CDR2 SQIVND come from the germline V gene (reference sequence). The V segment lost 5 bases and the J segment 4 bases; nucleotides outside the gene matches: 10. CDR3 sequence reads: CASSLASGASADTQYF. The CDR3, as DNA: TGTGCCAGTAGTCTCGCTAGCGGGGCGTCGGCAGATACGCAGTATTTT.

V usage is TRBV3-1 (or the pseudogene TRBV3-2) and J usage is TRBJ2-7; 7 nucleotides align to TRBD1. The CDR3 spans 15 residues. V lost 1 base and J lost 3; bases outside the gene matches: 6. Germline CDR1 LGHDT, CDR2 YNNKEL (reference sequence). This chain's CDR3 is CASSQGDSLIYEQYF. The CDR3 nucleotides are TGTGCCAGCAGCCAAGGGGACAGCCTAATCTACGAGCAGTACTTC.

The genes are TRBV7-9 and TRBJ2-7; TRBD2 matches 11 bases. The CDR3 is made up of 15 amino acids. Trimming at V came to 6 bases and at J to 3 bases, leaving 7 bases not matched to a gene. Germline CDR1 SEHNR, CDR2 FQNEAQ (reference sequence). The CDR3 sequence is CASSHLAGGDYEQYF. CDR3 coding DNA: TGTGCCAGCAGTCACCTAGCGGGAGGAGACTACGAGCAGTACTTC.

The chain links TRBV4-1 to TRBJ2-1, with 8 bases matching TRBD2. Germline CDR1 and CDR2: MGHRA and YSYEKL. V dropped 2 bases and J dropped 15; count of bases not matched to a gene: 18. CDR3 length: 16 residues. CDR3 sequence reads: CASSQTGSGTLSGWFF. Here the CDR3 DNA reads TGCGCCAGCAGCCAAACGGGTAGCGGGACCTTAAGTGGGTGGTTCTTC.

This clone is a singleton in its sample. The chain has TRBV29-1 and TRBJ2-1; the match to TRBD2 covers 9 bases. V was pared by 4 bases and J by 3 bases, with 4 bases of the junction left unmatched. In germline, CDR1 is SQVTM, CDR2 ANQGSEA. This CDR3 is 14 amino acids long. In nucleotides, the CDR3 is TGCAGCGTTGCTGCGGGAGGGGTCTACAATGAGCAGTTCTTC. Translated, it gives CSVAAGGVYNEQFF.

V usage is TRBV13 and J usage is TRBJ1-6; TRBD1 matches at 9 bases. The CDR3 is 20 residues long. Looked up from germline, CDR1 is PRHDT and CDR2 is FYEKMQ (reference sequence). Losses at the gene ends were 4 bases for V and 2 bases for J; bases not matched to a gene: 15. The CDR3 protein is CASSSQTGTGRRTYNSPLHF. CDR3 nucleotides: TGTGCCAGCAGCTCGCAGACCGGGACAGGGAGGAGAACCTATAATTCACCCCTCCACTTT.

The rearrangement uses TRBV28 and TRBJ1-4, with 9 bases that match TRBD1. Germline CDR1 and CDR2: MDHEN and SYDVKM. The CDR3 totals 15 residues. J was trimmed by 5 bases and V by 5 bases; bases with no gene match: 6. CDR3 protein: CASSMPGQGNEKLFF. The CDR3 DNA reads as TGTGCCAGCAGTATGCCGGGACAGGGCAATGAAAAACTGTTTTTT.

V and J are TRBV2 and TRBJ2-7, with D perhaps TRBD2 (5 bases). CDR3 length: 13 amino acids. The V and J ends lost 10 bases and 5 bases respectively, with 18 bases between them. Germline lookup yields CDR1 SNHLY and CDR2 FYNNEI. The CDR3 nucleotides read TGTGCCACCGGCCAGAGGGAGCTCAACGAGCAGTACTTC. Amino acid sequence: CATGQRELNEQYF.

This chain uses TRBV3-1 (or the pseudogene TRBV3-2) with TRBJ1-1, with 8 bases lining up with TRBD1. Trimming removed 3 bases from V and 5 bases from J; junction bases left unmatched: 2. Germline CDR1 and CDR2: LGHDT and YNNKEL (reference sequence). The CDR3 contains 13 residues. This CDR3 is CASSQTGVTEAFF. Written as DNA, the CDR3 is TGTGCCAGCAGCCAGACAGGGGTAACTGAAGCTTTCTTT.

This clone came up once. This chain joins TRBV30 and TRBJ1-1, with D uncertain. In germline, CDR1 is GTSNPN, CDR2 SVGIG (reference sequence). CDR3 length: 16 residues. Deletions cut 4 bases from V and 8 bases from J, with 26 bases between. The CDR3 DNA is TGTGCCTGGATCCCCCTTAGCCTCAGTCCGACGACCGAAGCTTTCTTT. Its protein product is CAWIPLSLSPTTEAFF.

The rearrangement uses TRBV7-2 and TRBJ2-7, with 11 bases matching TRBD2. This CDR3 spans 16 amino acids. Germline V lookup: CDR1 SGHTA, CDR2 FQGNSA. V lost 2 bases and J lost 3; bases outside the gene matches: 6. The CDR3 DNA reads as TGTGCCAGCAGCTTAACGACTAGCGGGGCTATCTACGAGCAGTACTTC. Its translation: CASSLTTSGAIYEQYF.

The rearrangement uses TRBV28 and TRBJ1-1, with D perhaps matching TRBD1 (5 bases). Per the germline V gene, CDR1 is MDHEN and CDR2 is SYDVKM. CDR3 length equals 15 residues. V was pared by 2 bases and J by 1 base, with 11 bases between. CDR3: CASSLGGRGNTEAFF. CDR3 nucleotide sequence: TGTGCCAGCAGTTTAGGCGGGAGGGGGAACACTGAAGCTTTCTTT.

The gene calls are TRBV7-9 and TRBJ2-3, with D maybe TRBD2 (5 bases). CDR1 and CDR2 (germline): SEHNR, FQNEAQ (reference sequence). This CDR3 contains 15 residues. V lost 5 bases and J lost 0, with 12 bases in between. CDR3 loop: CASSPAEFSTDTQYF. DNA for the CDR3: TGTGCCAGCAGCCCAGCGGAGTTTAGCACAGATACGCAGTATTTT.

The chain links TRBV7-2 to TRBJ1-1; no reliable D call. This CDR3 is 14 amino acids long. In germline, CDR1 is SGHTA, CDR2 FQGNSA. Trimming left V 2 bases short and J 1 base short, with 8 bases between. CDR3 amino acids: CASSLRAQNTEAFF. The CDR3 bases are TGTGCCAGCAGCTTACGAGCTCAGAACACTGAAGCTTTCTTT.

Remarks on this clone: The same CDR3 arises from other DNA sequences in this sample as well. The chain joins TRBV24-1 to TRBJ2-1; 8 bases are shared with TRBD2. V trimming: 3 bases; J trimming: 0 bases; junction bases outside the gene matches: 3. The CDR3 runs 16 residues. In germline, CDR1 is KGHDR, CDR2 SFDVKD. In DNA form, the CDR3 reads TGTGCCACCAGTGATCCAACTAGCGGCTCCTACAATGAGCAGTTCTTC. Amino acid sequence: CATSDPTSGSYNEQFF.